This TCR beta chain emerged from a study of shared clonotypes between healthy human individuals. Study-wide findings and caveats: All-four-donor shared clonotypes had higher generation probabilities than non-shared clonotypes did. On the whole, naive subsets had larger estimated richness than memory subsets had.

With respect to this clone: What it binds is unknown. This CDR3 is also generated by other DNA sequences in the sample.

The table came from immunoSEQ multiplex PCR; TCRdb's copy has only in-frame clones and leaves some out. The sample consists of 950,000 to 1,100,000 clones, around three quarters of them appearing once. The CDR3 covers 13 residues. CDR1 and CDR2 from the germline V gene are SGHTA and FQGNSA. V lost 2 bases and J 1 base, leaving 2 bases between the germline ends. This chain connects TRBV7-2 to TRBJ2-2; D remains unclear. Material for sequencing was memory CD4+ T cells from PBMCs. Stated subset: CD45RA-negative fraction. The source of this sequence is a man aged 18 to 30 in good health. Some clones in this sample may be carry-over from other donors' samples. The CDR3 protein is CASSLLNTGELFF. CDR3 DNA: TGTGCCAGCAGCTTACTGAACACCGGGGAGCTGTTTTTT.